The 26 T cell receptor beta chains below come from one sample, sequenced in a study of graft-versus-host responses after intestinal transplantation. Produced via immunoSEQ multiplex PCR; TCRdb's table is partial and in-frame only. The table includes approximately 130,000 clones, around 90% detected once. Their antigens remain unidentified. Source: unstimulated CD4+ T cells sorted from spleen or lymph node cells, taken before intestinal transplant. Source of these receptors: a human donor who received an intestinal transplant.

This clone has only one observation. The rearrangement uses TRBV6-6 and TRBJ2-1; 8 bases map to TRBD1. The CDR3 is made up of 14 amino acids. Trimming took 5 bases from V and 5 from J; bases not matched to a gene: 5. Germline V gene data show CDR1 as MNHNY and CDR2 as SVGAGI (reference sequence). This CDR3 reads CASSIRDRNNEQFF. CDR3 coding DNA: TGTGCCAGCAGTATCCGGGACAGGAACAATGAGCAGTTCTTC.

The chain carries TRBV11-3 and TRBJ2-5; the match to TRBD1 covers 9 bases. J gave up 5 bases and V 1 base, and 8 bases lay outside the gene matches. The CDR3 covers 16 residues. Germline-derived CDR1 and CDR2 are SGHNT and YENEEA. As DNA, the CDR3 is TGTGCCAGCAGCTTAGGCCTTAGGGACAGGGTCGAGACCCAGTACTTC. It yields the protein CASSLGLRDRVETQYF.

The chain combines TRBV18 with TRBJ2-5, with a possible D match to TRBD2 (6 bases). The CDR3 consists of 13 residues. V was clipped by 5 bases and J by 1 base, with 8 bases between them. CDR1 and CDR2 (germline): KGHSH, LQKENI. Written as DNA, the CDR3 is TGTGCCAGCTCATGGAGGGTCCAAGAGACCCAGTACTTC. Protein: CASSWRVQETQYF.

V is TRBV6-5 and J is TRBJ2-7; 8 bases agree with TRBD2. With 5 bases clipped from V and 3 bases from J, the junction kept 9 bases outside the gene matches. The CDR3 consists of 15 residues. Germline CDR1 MNHEY, CDR2 SVGAGI. The CDR3 is CASSPAGGNNYEQYF. CDR3 nucleotide sequence: TGTGCCAGCAGTCCGGCGGGGGGCAATAACTACGAGCAGTACTTC.

V gene TRBV6-1 combines with J gene TRBJ2-6, with D hard to call. Trimming removed 7 bases from V and 4 bases from J, with 5 bases in between. CDR3 length: 12 residues. The V gene's germline CDR1 is MNHNS and CDR2 SASEGT. The CDR3 reads CASTMGANVLTF. The CDR3 coding sequence is TGTGCCAGCACTATGGGGGCCAACGTCCTGACTTTC.

CDR3 nucleotide sequence: TGTGCCAGCAGCGGGGTAGGGACAACCGGCGGGGAGCTGTTTTTT. Protein product: CASSGVGTTGGELFF. V usage is TRBV7-3 and J usage is TRBJ2-2; tentatively, D is TRBD1 (6 bases). Germline CDR1 SGHTA, CDR2 FQGTGA. CDR3 length: 15 amino acids. Between the trimmed V and J ends, which lost 5 bases and 7 bases, there was a span of 17 bases.

The chain joins TRBV6-1 to TRBJ1-5; 11 bases map to TRBD1. The CDR3 totals 13 residues. Germline lookup yields CDR1 MNHNS and CDR2 SASEGT. Trimming at V came to 7 bases and at J to 7 bases, leaving 3 bases not matched to a gene. CDR3: CASKRTGGQPQHF. The CDR3 DNA sequence: TGTGCCAGCAAACGGACAGGGGGCCAGCCCCAGCATTTT.

Concerning this clone: The same CDR3 also results from other DNA sequences found in this sample. The chain has TRBV5-1 and TRBJ2-3; D may be TRBD1 (5 bases). Germline V gene lookup returns CDR1 SGHRS and CDR2 YFSETQ. This CDR3 spans 16 amino acids. V lost 0 bases, J lost 4 bases, and 15 bases lay in between. The CDR3 sequence is CASSLVAQGGADTQYF. The CDR3 nucleotides read TGCGCCAGCAGCTTGGTGGCCCAGGGTGGCGCAGATACGCAGTATTTT.

The V gene is TRBV11-2, the J gene TRBJ2-1; 7 bases match TRBD2. Trimming cost V 5 bases and J 9 bases; bases outside gene matches: 19. The CDR3 is made up of 17 amino acids. Germline lookup yields CDR1 SGHAT and CDR2 FQNNGV. DNA of the CDR3: TGTGCCAGCAGCCTTGCCCCTGTGACTAGCAGAAACGGTGAGCAGTTCTTC. Protein: CASSLAPVTSRNGEQFF.

The V gene is TRBV10-2, the J gene TRBJ2-3; D gene uncertain. This CDR3 spans 13 amino acids. Trimming left V 3 bases short and J 5 bases short, with 9 bases between. Germline V gene sequence: CDR1 WSHSY, CDR2 SAAADI. CDR3 protein: CASSDGPKDTQYF. The DNA of the CDR3 is TGCGCCAGCAGTGATGGACCGAAAGATACGCAGTATTTT.

The rearrangement joins TRBV7-7 to TRBJ1-5; D gene uncertain. From germline, CDR1 is SSHAT and CDR2 FNYEAQ (reference sequence). Deletions cut 1 base from V and 0 bases from J, with 1 base between. The CDR3 has 13 amino acids. The CDR3 DNA reads TGTGCCAGCAGCTTAGATAGCAATCAGCCCCAGCATTTT. This translates into CASSLDSNQPQHF.

This chain uses TRBV10-1 with TRBJ2-3; unclear D gene. The CDR3 extends over 14 amino acids. Germline CDR1 is WNHNN and CDR2 is SYGVQD (reference sequence). The V gene lost 0 bases and the J gene lost 4 bases, with 8 bases spanning the gap. CDR3 residues: CASSESNTPDTQYF. The DNA for the CDR3 is TGCGCCAGCAGTGAGTCGAACACCCCAGATACGCAGTATTTT.

The V gene is TRBV2, the J gene TRBJ2-7, with no clear D. With 4 bases removed from V and 6 bases from J, the gap between germline ends came to 7 bases. The CDR3 consists of 11 residues. Germline assignment: CDR1 SNHLY and CDR2 FYNNEI. DNA for the CDR3: TGTGCCAGCAGTGTATTCGGCGAGCAGTACTTC. Protein sequence: CASSVFGEQYF.

CDR3 DNA: TGCGCCAGCAGGTCCCAGGGCGACACTGAAGCTTTCTTT. Translated, it gives CASRSQGDTEAFF. V and J are TRBV5-1 and TRBJ1-1; a weak D match, TRBD1 (5 bases). The V gene's germline CDR1 is SGHRS and CDR2 YFSETQ. The CDR3 sequence is 13 residues long. The V and J ends lost 5 bases and 3 bases respectively, with 11 bases between them.

The chain combines TRBV19 with TRBJ2-7, with no clear D. CDR1 LNHDA and CDR2 SQIVND come from the germline V gene (reference sequence). This CDR3 is 13 amino acids long. Trimming left V 6 bases short and J 0 bases short, with 9 bases between. The CDR3 reads CASSTRNSYEQYF. The CDR3 coding sequence is TGTGCCAGTAGCACAAGAAACTCCTACGAGCAGTACTTC.

The J gene is TRBJ1-2, the V gene TRBV6-4; possibly TRBD1 for D (5 bases). This CDR3 contains 13 residues. Trimming removed 0 bases at V and 4 bases at J, with 6 bases between. The germline V gene encodes CDR1 MRHNA and CDR2 SNTAGT. Here the CDR3 DNA reads TGTGCCAGCAGTGACTCCGGGGGCTATGGCTACACCTTC. It is translated as CASSDSGGYGYTF.

The rearrangement joins TRBV2 to TRBJ2-1; no definite D call. The CDR3 is 13 residues long. Germline V gene data show CDR1 as SNHLY and CDR2 as FYNNEI. V was clipped by 7 bases and J by 7 bases, with 14 bases between them. The CDR3 coding sequence is TGTGCCAGCAAAAAGGGTTCTCTAAATGAGCAGTTCTTC. Translating it yields CASKKGSLNEQFF.

V is TRBV19 and J is TRBJ2-6; TRBD1 matches 9 bases. Unmatched junction bases numbered 0, after V lost 8 bases and J lost 1 base. The CDR3 spans 14 residues. The germline gives CDR1 LNHDA, CDR2 SQIVND (reference sequence). Here the CDR3 reads CASDRGSGANVLTF. The CDR3 nucleotides read TGTGCCAGTGACAGGGGGTCTGGGGCCAACGTCCTGACTTTC.

The chain is built from TRBV11-2 and TRBJ1-1, with 8 bases lining up with TRBD1. The germline V gene encodes CDR1 SGHAT and CDR2 FQNNGV. The CDR3 contains 13 residues. V shed 5 bases, J shed 4 bases, and the junction held 3 bases outside the gene matches. The CDR3 loop reads CASSVDRATEAFF. For the CDR3, the DNA is TGTGCCAGCAGCGTGGACAGGGCCACTGAAGCTTTCTTT.

The genes are TRBV5-1 and TRBJ2-1; TRBD2 is a possible D gene (5 bases). V lost 0 bases, J lost 6 bases, and 16 bases lay in between. Germline V CDR1 and CDR2: SGHRS, YFSETQ. This CDR3 is 16 amino acids long. CDR3 sequence (DNA): TGCGCCAGCAGCTTGGGGGCGGGCAGTAGTGTCAATGAGCAGTTCTTC. Residues: CASSLGAGSSVNEQFF.

The chain has TRBV5-1 and TRBJ2-3, with 12 bases that match TRBD2. Looked up from germline, CDR1 is SGHRS and CDR2 is YFSETQ. The CDR3 has 17 residues. The J segment lost 4 bases and the V segment lost 0 bases, leaving 6 bases of the junction unmatched. The CDR3 DNA is TGCGCCAGCAGCTTGGACCTAACTAGCGGGGGGCCAGATACGCAGTATTTT. Protein product: CASSLDLTSGGPDTQYF.

The chain carries TRBV5-1 and TRBJ1-1; TRBD1 matches 7 bases. The length of the CDR3 is 15 residues. The V segment lost 0 bases and the J segment 2 bases; nucleotides outside the gene matches: 4. Looked up from germline, CDR1 is SGHRS and CDR2 is YFSETQ. CDR3 nucleotides: TGCGCCAGCAGCTTGGTTCGAGGGGGCAACACTGAAGCTTTCTTT. Residues: CASSLVRGGNTEAFF.

The chain links TRBV5-6 to TRBJ1-6, with no clear D. The germline V gene has CDR1 SGHDT and CDR2 YYEEEE. The V end lost 0 bases, the J end lost 4 bases, and 2 bases lay between the germline ends. This CDR3 region has 13 residues. The CDR3 is CASSLGYNSPLHF. DNA of the CDR3: TGTGCCAGCAGCTTGGGGTATAATTCACCCCTCCACTTT.

The chain couples TRBV12-5 to TRBJ2-7; a possible D gene is TRBD2 (5 bases). There are 13 residues in the CDR3. CDR1 and CDR2 from the germline V gene are LGHNT and FRNRAP. The germline V and J ends were trimmed by 2 bases and 6 bases, with 11 bases remaining between them. CDR3 region: CASGLMRAGEQYF. The CDR3 nucleotides are TGTGCTAGTGGTTTGATGCGGGCCGGCGAGCAGTACTTC.

This rearrangement joins TRBV5-1 to TRBJ2-3, with 8 nucleotides matching TRBD2. V was clipped by 2 bases and J by 5 bases; unmatched bases: 10. This CDR3 comprises 16 residues. Germline loops: CDR1 SGHRS, CDR2 YFSETQ. The DNA of the CDR3 is TGCGCCAGCAGCTTCCGACAGCGGAGCGGGGGAGATACGCAGTATTTT. Translating gives CASSFRQRSGGDTQYF.

The gene calls are TRBV5-1 and TRBJ2-1; D is undetermined. Trimming pared 0 bases from V and 5 bases from J, leaving 6 bases between. The CDR3 contains 13 residues. Per the germline V gene, CDR1 is SGHRS and CDR2 is YFSETQ. The CDR3 nucleotides are TGCGCCAGCAGCTTGGGGGCTAACAATGAGCAGTTCTTC. Residues: CASSLGANNEQFF.